The 2 T cell receptor beta chains given below trace back to one sample, sequenced in a study of blood T cell repertoires in COVID-19. Clones were read by immunoSEQ multiplex PCR, and TCRdb kept only the in-frame ones, dropping some. The data hold tens of thousands of clones, with roughly 82% observed a single time. Sample: peripheral blood. All receptors derive from a woman aged 60-70 years with acute or convalescent COVID-19.

J is TRBJ1-6 and V is TRBV20-1; D might be TRBD1 (5 bases). V lost 3 bases and J 8 bases, leaving 11 bases between the germline ends. The CDR3 is made up of 13 amino acids. Germline V CDR1 and CDR2: DFQATT, SNEGSKA (reference sequence). The CDR3 loop is CSASQGIDSPLHF. CDR3 DNA sequence: TGCAGTGCTAGTCAGGGTATAGATTCACCCCTCCACTTT.

The count of this clone is one. This chain uses TRBV2 with TRBJ1-1; maybe TRBD1 (6 bases). The germline V gene encodes CDR1 SNHLY and CDR2 FYNNEI. Trimming removed 6 bases at V and 5 bases at J, with 13 bases between. There are 13 residues in the CDR3. CDR3 nucleotides: TGTGCCAGCAGGATAACAGGGTTTACTGAAGCTTTCTTT. Its translation is CASRITGFTEAFF.